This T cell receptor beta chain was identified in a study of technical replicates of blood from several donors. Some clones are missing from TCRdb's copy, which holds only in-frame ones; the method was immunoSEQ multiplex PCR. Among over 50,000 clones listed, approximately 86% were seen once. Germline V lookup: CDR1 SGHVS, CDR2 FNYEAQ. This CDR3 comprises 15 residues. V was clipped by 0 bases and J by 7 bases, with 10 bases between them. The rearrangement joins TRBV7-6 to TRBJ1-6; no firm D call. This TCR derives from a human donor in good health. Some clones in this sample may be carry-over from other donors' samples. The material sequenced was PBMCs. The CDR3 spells CASSLAVVQNSPLHF. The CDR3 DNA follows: TGTGCCAGCAGCTTAGCCGTGGTTCAGAATTCACCCCTCCACTTT. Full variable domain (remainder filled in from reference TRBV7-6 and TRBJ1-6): GAGVSQSPRYKVTKRGQDVALRCDPISGHVSLYWYRQALGQGPEFLTYFNYEAQQDKSGLPNDRFSAERPEGSISTLTIQRTEQRDSAMYRCASSLAVVQNSPLHFGNGTRLTVT.